This entry is about one TCR beta chain. The antigen is undetermined. This sample is part of a study of read filtering for tumor transcriptome and immune sequencing. Study background: IR-seq gave about 4.05 to 11 million TCR reads per sample; RNA-seq gave about 80 to 1,300. Study outcomes and limitations: Single-read clonotypes: 80% to 90% of IR-seq clonotypes (roughly 4% of reads), almost 75% of RNA-seq clonotypes (nearly 45% of reads).

The germline CDR1 and CDR2 sequences are LNHDA and SQIVND (reference sequence). The CDR3 extends over 12 amino acids. V lost 11 bases and J 3 bases, leaving 10 bases between the germline ends. Molecular barcoded adaptors covering alpha/delta and beta/gamma chains were used on around 370 ng RNA. TCRdb ran MiXCR on the reads and lists one entry per CDR3 protein. This sample has about 24,000 distinct CDR3 sequences, with roughly 22% found just once. Bone marrow was sampled from every patient at the time of active disease. The source of this sequence is a donor at least 40 years old with multiple myeloma. Sequencing was performed on a population of CD138-negative cells sorted from bone marrow. The chain carries TRBV19 and TRBJ2-2; D possibly corresponds to TRBD2 (5 bases). CDR3 sequence: CAGGSYTGELFF. Here the CDR3 DNA reads TGTGCCGGAGGCTCGTACACCGGGGAGCTGTTTTTT.